This TCR beta chain was sequenced for a study of control samples from healthy donors and cancer patients. The assay was immunoSEQ multiplex PCR, and TCRdb's table has in-frame clones only and misses some. The table records 100,000 to 150,000 clones, about 90% of them present only once. CDR1 LNHDA and CDR2 SQIVND come from the germline V gene (reference sequence). The CDR3 sequence is 14 residues long. Trimming cost V 5 bases and J 0 bases, with 10 bases left between them. Specimen: blood. This TCR was sampled from a man younger than 30 in good health. The chain recombines TRBV19 with TRBJ1-1; D is uncertain. CDR3 sequence reads: CASSLANLNTEAFF. DNA for the CDR3: TGTGCCAGTAGTTTGGCCAACTTGAACACTGAAGCTTTCTTT.